These 10 T cell receptor beta chains were all obtained from the same sample, sequenced in a study of cytomegalovirus exposure and HLA in healthy donors. Primers for the PCR totalled 60 Vbeta and 13 Jbeta. Generated by immunoSEQ multiplex PCR, the TCRdb table keeps only in-frame clones and is missing some. This table holds under 70,000 clones. Sequencing was done on a sample of PBMCs. These receptor sequences come from a woman between 18 and 30 years old in good health and CMV-seronegative.

This chain connects TRBV18 to TRBJ1-2, with 7 positions matching TRBD1. J lost 3 bases, V lost 2 bases, and 6 bases had no gene match. The CDR3 consists of 15 residues. CDR1 is KGHSH, CDR2 LQKENI, per germline. The CDR3: CASSPDWDRDYGYTF. The DNA for the CDR3 is TGTGCCAGCTCACCAGATTGGGACAGAGACTATGGCTACACCTTC.

The V and J genes are TRBV27 and TRBJ2-3; D is possibly TRBD1 (5 bases). Germline CDR1 and CDR2: MNHEY and SMNVEV (reference sequence). V dropped 5 bases and J dropped 4 bases, with 10 bases sitting between them. There are 13 residues in the CDR3. The CDR3 protein is CASSTDRADTQYF. The DNA for the CDR3 is TGTGCCAGCAGTACAGACAGAGCAGATACGCAGTATTTT.

The rearrangement links TRBV4-1 to TRBJ1-2; 9 bases agree with TRBD1. CDR1 MGHRA and CDR2 YSYEKL come from the germline V gene. The V segment lost 3 bases and the J segment 2 bases; nucleotides outside the gene matches: 1. CDR3 size: 14 residues. The CDR3 nucleotides read TGCGCCAGCAGCCACGGACAGGGGAACTATGGCTACACCTTC. Protein sequence: CASSHGQGNYGYTF.

This sequence joins TRBV6-5 and TRBJ1-2; no clear D gene. CDR3 size: 14 residues. CDR1 and CDR2 (germline): MNHEY, SVGAGI. V lost 7 bases and J 8 bases, leaving 20 bases between the germline ends. CDR3 coding DNA: TGTGCCAGCACTACGTTTGGAGGGAAGGAGGGCTACACCTTC. This sequence encodes CASTTFGGKEGYTF.

The chain joins TRBV5-1 to TRBJ1-2, with D perhaps TRBD1 (5 bases). This CDR3 comprises 14 residues. Germline CDR1 reads SGHRS; CDR2 reads YFSETQ. V lost 0 bases to trimming and J lost 7 bases, with 13 bases between them. The CDR3 sequence: CASSLATGRFGYTF. In DNA form, the CDR3 reads TGCGCCAGCAGCTTGGCAACAGGACGGTTTGGCTACACCTTC.

The chain employs TRBV18 and TRBJ2-3; 13 nucleotides align to TRBD2. This CDR3 spans 17 amino acids. From germline, CDR1 is KGHSH and CDR2 LQKENI. After removal of 0 bases from V and 2 bases from J, the junction contained 2 bases not matched to a gene. The DNA for the CDR3 is TGTGCCAGCTCACCACCGGGACTAGCGGGACCCACAGATACGCAGTATTTT. Amino acid sequence: CASSPPGLAGPTDTQYF.

J is TRBJ1-5 and V is TRBV7-9, with D unclear. With 6 bases removed from V and 3 bases from J, the gap between germline ends came to 9 bases. This CDR3 has 13 residues. Germline loops: CDR1 SEHNR, CDR2 FQNEAQ (reference sequence). The chain's CDR3 is CASRGDNNQPQHF. CDR3 nucleotides: TGTGCCAGCAGGGGAGATAACAATCAGCCCCAGCATTTT.

This sequence joins TRBV29-1 and TRBJ1-4; 9 nucleotides agree with TRBD1. Germline CDR1 reads SQVTM; CDR2 reads ANQGSEA. J lost 8 bases, V lost 8 bases, and 15 bases had no gene match. This CDR3 has 15 residues. The CDR3 DNA reads TGCAGCTTCTCCCCCGGGACAGGGCTTGGCGAAAAACTGTTTTTT. Translation: CSFSPGTGLGEKLFF.

The chain carries TRBV5-6 and TRBJ1-4; D might be TRBD1 (6 bases). The CDR3 is 14 residues long. CDR1 is SGHDT, CDR2 YYEEEE, per germline. The V end was cut by 1 base, the J end by 8 bases, with 12 bases between. In nucleotides, the CDR3 is TGTGCCAGCAGCTTGCGTGAGGGGGAGGAAAAACTGTTTTTT. The encoded protein is CASSLREGEEKLFF.

V is TRBV9 and J is TRBJ2-2; the match to TRBD2 covers 12 bases. There are 18 residues in the CDR3. Germline lookup yields CDR1 SGDLS and CDR2 YYNGEE. Trimming at V came to 6 bases and at J to 0 bases, leaving 9 bases not matched to a gene. The CDR3 reads CASNRLAGDFANTGELFF. The CDR3 nucleotides read TGTGCCAGCAACCGACTAGCGGGGGATTTCGCGAACACCGGGGAGCTGTTTTTT.